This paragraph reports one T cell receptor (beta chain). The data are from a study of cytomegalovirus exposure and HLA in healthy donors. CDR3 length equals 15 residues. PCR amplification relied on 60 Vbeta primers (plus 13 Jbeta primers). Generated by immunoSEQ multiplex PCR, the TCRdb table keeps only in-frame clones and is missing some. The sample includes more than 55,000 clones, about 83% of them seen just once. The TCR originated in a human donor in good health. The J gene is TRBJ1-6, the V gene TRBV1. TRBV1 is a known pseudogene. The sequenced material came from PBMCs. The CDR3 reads CTSSQIPGGSLPLHF. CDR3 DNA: TGCACCAGCAGCCAAATCCCGGGGGGATCCTTACCCCTCCACTTT.